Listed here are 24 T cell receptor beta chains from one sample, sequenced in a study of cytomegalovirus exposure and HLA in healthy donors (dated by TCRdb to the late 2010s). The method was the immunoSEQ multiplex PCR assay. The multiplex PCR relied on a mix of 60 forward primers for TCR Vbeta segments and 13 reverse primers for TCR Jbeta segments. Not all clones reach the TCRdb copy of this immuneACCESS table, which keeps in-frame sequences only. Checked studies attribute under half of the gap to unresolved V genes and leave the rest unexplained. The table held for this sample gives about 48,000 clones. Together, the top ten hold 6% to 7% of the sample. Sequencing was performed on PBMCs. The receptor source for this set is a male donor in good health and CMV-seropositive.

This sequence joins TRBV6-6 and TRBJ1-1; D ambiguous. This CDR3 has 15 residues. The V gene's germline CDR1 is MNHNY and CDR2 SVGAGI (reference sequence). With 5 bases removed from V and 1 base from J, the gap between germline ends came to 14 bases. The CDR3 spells CASSQSGWANTEAFF. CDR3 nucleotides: TGTGCCAGCAGTCAATCCGGCTGGGCGAACACTGAAGCTTTCTTT.

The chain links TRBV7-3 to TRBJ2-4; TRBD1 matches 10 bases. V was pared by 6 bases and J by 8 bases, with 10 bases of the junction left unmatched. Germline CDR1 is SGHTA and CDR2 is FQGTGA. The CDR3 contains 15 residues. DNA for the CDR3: TGTGCCAGCAGGGGACAGGGGTCCTCGGGGGACATTCAGTACTTC. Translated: CASRGQGSSGDIQYF.

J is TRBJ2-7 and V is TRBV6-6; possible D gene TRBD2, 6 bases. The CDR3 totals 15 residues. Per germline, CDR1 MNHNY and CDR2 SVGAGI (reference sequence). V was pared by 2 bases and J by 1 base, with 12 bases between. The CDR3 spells CASSYASGTSYEQYF. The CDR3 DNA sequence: TGTGCCAGCAGTTACGCATCCGGGACTTCCTACGAGCAGTACTTC.

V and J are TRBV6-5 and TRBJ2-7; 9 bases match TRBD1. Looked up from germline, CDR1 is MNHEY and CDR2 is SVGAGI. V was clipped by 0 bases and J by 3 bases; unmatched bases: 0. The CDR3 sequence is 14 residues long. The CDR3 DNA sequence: TGTGCCAGCAGTTACTCGACAGGGGGCTACGAGCAGTACTTC. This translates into CASSYSTGGYEQYF.

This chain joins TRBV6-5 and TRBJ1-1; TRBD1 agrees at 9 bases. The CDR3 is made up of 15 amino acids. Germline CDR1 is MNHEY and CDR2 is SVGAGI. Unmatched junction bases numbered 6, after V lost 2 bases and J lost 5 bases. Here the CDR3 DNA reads TGTGCCAGCAGTTACATCGGGACAGGGCAGACTGAAGCTTTCTTT. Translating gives CASSYIGTGQTEAFF.

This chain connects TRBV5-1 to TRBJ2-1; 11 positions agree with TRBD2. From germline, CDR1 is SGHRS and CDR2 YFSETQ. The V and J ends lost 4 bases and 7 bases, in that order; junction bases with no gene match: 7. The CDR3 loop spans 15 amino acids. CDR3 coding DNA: TGCGCCAGCAGCCCTAGCGGGGGGTTAGGTAATGAGCAGTTCTTC. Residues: CASSPSGGLGNEQFF.

The CDR3 DNA follows: TGTGCCAGCTCACCGGGGAGGACAGGGGAATTACAAGAGACCCAGTACTTC. Amino acids: CASSPGRTGELQETQYF. The chain has TRBV18 and TRBJ2-5, with 9 nucleotides matching TRBD1. V dropped 3 bases and J dropped 2; count of bases not matched to a gene: 10. Germline CDR1 KGHSH, CDR2 LQKENI. The CDR3 is 17 residues long.

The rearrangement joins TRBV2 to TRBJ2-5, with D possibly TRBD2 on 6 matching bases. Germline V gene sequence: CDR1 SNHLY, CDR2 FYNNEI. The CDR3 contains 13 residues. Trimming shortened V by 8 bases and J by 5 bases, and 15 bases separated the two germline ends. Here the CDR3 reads CASGPGGAETQYF. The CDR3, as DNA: TGTGCCAGCGGACCCGGCGGGGCCGAGACCCAGTACTTC.

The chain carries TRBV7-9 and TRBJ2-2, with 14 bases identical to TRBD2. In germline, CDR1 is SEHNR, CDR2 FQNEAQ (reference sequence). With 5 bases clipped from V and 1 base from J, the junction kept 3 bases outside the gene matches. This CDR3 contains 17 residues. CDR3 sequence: CASSTGLAGENTGELFF. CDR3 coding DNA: TGTGCCAGCAGCACGGGACTAGCGGGGGAGAACACCGGGGAGCTGTTTTTT.

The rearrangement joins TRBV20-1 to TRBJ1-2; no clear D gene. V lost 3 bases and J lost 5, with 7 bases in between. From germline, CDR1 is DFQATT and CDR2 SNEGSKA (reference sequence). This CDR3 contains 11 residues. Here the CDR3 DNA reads TGCAGTGCTAGCTACGTTTATGGCTACACCTTC. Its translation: CSASYVYGYTF.

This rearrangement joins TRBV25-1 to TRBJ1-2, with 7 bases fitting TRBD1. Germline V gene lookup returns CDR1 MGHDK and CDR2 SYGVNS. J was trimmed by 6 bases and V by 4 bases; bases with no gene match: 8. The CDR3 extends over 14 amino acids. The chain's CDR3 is CASSVSGTANGYTF. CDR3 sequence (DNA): TGTGCCAGCAGTGTCTCCGGGACAGCAAATGGCTACACCTTC.

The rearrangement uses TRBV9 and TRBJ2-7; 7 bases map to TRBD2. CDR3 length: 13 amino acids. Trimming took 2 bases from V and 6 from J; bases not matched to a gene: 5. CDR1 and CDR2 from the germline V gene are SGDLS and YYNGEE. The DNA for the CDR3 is TGTGCCAGCAGCGTCGGGACGGGGGGCGAGCAGTACTTC. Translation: CASSVGTGGEQYF.

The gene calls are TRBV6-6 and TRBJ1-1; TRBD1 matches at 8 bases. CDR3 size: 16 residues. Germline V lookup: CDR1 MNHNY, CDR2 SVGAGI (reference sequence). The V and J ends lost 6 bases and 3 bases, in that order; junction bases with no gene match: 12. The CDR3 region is CASSPLGGQDHTEAFF. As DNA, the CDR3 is TGTGCCAGCAGCCCTCTGGGGGGACAGGATCACACTGAAGCTTTCTTT.

CDR3 nucleotides: TGTGCCAGTAGTCTGGGGCCTGGGGCCAACGTCCTGACTTTC. Translation: CASSLGPGANVLTF. The V call is TRBV19, the J call TRBJ2-6; D perhaps matches TRBD1 (5 bases). Germline CDR1 is LNHDA and CDR2 is SQIVND (reference sequence). Trimming took off 5 bases at V and 2 bases at J, with 7 bases between the two ends. The CDR3 is 14 residues long. Variable domain in full (rest from reference TRBV19 and TRBJ2-6): DGGITQSPKYLFRKEGQNVTLSCEQNLNHDAMYWYRQDPGQGLRLIYYSQIVNDFQKGDIAEGYSVSREKKESFPLTVTSAQKNPTAFYLCASSLGPGANVLTFGAGSRLTVL.

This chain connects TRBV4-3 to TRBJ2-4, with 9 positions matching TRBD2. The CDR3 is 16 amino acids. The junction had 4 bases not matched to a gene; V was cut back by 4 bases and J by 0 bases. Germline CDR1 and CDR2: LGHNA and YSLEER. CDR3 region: CASSLISGGAKNIQYF. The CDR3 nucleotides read TGCGCCAGCAGCCTCATTAGCGGGGGAGCCAAAAACATTCAGTACTTC.

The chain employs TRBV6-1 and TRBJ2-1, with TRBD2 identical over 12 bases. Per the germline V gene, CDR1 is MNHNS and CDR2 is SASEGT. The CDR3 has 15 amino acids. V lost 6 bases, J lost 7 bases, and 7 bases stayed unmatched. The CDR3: CASSLLAGGRNEQFF. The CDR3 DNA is TGTGCCAGCAGCCTACTAGCGGGGGGCCGTAATGAGCAGTTCTTC.

The CDR3 DNA is TGTGCCAGCAGCGTAGCGATCAGCGGGCTAAACTCCTACGAGCAGTACTTC. Amino acid sequence: CASSVAISGLNSYEQYF. The chain has TRBV9 and TRBJ2-7; weak D call: TRBD2 (6 bases). The CDR3 consists of 17 residues. The V end lost 0 bases, the J end lost 0 bases, and 16 bases lay between the germline ends. The germline CDR1 and CDR2 sequences are SGDLS and YYNGEE.

The CDR3 bases are TGTGCCAGCAGTGGATGGGAGAGGGAAAAACTGTTTTTT. Encoded protein: CASSGWEREKLFF. The chain links TRBV28 to TRBJ1-4; D ambiguous. The V gene's germline CDR1 is MDHEN and CDR2 SYDVKM. Trimming cost V 5 bases and J 8 bases, with 12 bases left between them. This CDR3 region has 13 residues. Full variable domain (rest looked up from reference TRBV28 and TRBJ1-4): DVKVTQSSRYLVKRTGEKVFLECVQDMDHENMFWYRQDPGLGLRLIYFSYDVKMKEKGDIPEGYSVSREKKERFSLILESASTNQTSMYLCASSGWEREKLFFGSGTQLSVL.

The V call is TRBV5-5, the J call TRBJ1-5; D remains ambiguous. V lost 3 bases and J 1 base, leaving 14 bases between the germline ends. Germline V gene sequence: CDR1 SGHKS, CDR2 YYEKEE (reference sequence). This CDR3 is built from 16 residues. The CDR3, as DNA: TGTGCCAGCAGCTCCGCCCCGCAGTTAAGCAATCAGCCCCAGCATTTT. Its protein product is CASSSAPQLSNQPQHF.

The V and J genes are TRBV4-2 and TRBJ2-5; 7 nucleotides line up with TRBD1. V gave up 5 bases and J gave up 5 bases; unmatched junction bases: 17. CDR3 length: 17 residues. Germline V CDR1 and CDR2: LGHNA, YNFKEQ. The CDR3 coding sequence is TGTGCCAGCAGCAGGTTTGGGACAGATCCTCCTGGGGAGACCCAGTACTTC. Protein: CASSRFGTDPPGETQYF.

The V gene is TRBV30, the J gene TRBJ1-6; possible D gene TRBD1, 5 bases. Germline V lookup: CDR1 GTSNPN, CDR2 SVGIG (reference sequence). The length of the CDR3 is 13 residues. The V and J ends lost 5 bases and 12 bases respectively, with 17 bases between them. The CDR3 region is CAWAGNSGVPLHF. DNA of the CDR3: TGTGCCTGGGCCGGGAACTCGGGGGTACCCCTCCACTTT.

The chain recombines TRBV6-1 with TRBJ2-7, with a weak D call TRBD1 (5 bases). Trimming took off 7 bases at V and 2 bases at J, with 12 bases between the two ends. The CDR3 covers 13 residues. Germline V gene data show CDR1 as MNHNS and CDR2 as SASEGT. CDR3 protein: CASKRQLPYEQYF. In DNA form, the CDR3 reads TGTGCCAGCAAAAGACAGTTACCCTACGAGCAGTACTTC.

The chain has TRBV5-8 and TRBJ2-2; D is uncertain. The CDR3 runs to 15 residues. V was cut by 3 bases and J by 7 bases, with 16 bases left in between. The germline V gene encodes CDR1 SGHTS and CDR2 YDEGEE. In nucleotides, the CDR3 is TGTGCCAGCAGCTATGCCTCGTTATCTATCGGGGAGCTGTTTTTT. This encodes CASSYASLSIGELFF.

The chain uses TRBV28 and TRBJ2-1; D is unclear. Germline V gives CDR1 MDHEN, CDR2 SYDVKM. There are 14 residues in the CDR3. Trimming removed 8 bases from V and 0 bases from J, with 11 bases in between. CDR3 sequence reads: CASSRLSSYNEQFF. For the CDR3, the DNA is TGTGCCAGCTCACGGTTGAGCTCCTACAATGAGCAGTTCTTC.